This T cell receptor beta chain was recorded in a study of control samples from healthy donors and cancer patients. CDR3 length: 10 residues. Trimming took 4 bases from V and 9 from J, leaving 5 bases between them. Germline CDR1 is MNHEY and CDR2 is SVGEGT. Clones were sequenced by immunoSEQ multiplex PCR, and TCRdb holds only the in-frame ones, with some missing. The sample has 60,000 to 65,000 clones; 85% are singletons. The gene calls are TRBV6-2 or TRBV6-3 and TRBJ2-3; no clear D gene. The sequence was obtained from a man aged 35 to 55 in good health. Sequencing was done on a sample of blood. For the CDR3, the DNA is TGTGCCAGCAGTTCCGCCACGCAGTATTTT. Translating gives CASSSATQYF.